What follows are 10 T cell receptor beta chains derived from one specimen sequenced in a study of shared clonotypes between healthy human individuals. Some clones are missing from TCRdb's copy, which holds only in-frame ones; the method was immunoSEQ multiplex PCR. The sample lists about 610,000 clones, approximately 96% occurring once. CD45RO-negative, CCR7-positively selected cells formed the naive CD8 fraction, excluding terminally differentiated effector memory CD45RA+ cells. Sequencing was done on a sample of naive CD8+ T cells sorted from blood. The source of these receptors is a woman in her twenties or thirties in good health.

The table lists this clone with a count of one. V usage is TRBV6-5 and J usage is TRBJ2-7; 7 bases are a match to TRBD1. Germline CDR1 is MNHEY and CDR2 is SVGAGI. The CDR3 spans 14 residues. V lost 0 bases to trimming and J lost 5 bases; unmatched junction nucleotides: 4. Here the CDR3 DNA reads TGTGCCAGCAGTTACTCAGGGACAGCCGACGAGCAGTACTTC. This codes for CASSYSGTADEQYF.

V and J are TRBV4-1 and TRBJ2-2; no clear D. V was shortened by 0 bases and J by 6 bases, with 8 bases between the two germline ends. The length of the CDR3 is 14 residues. The germline V gene has CDR1 MGHRA and CDR2 YSYEKL. CDR3 in DNA: TGCGCCAGCAGCCAAGATATTGAGTCCGGGGAGCTGTTTTTT. Translation: CASSQDIESGELFF.

The rearrangement joins TRBV29-1 to TRBJ2-1; D tentatively fits TRBD1 or TRBD2 (6 bases each). V dropped 2 bases and J dropped 3 bases, with 11 bases sitting between them. Germline V gene lookup returns CDR1 SQVTM and CDR2 ANQGSEA. The CDR3 is 14 residues long. CDR3 in amino acids: CSVEKGGHYNEQFF. The CDR3 DNA reads TGCAGCGTTGAAAAAGGGGGGCACTACAATGAGCAGTTCTTC.

V and J are TRBV28 and TRBJ1-4; D might be TRBD1 (5 bases). This CDR3 comprises 10 residues. V dropped 8 bases and J dropped 13 bases, with 11 bases sitting between them. Germline V gene lookup returns CDR1 MDHEN and CDR2 SYDVKM. CDR3 sequence reads: CASGAGILFF. The CDR3 DNA reads TGTGCCAGCGGGGCGGGGATACTGTTTTTT.

The V gene is TRBV2, the J gene TRBJ1-3; 12 positions agree with TRBD1. This CDR3 is built from 16 residues. CDR1 SNHLY and CDR2 FYNNEI come from the germline V gene. Trimming cost V 6 bases and J 2 bases; bases outside gene matches: 5. CDR3 DNA: TGTGCCAGCAGGCCCCGGGACAGGGGGCCTGGAAACACCATATATTTT. Its translation is CASRPRDRGPGNTIYF.

A remark on this clone: This CDR3 is also generated by other DNA sequences in the sample. V usage is TRBV27 and J usage is TRBJ2-7; TRBD2 matches at 8 bases. Trimming at V came to 5 bases and at J to 0 bases, leaving 3 bases not matched to a gene. This CDR3 has 14 residues. CDR1 and CDR2 from the germline V gene are MNHEY and SMNVEV (reference sequence). The chain's CDR3 is CASSLTSGSYEQYF. As DNA, the CDR3 is TGTGCCAGCAGTCTCACTAGCGGCTCCTACGAGCAGTACTTC.

The V and J genes are TRBV19 and TRBJ1-1; 10 bases line up with TRBD1. Germline CDR1 and CDR2: LNHDA and SQIVND (reference sequence). The J segment lost 3 bases and the V segment lost 1 base, leaving 8 bases of the junction unmatched. The length of the CDR3 is 17 residues. CDR3 protein: CASSIGWDRGPDTEAFF. CDR3 coding DNA: TGTGCCAGTAGTATAGGTTGGGACAGGGGACCGGACACTGAAGCTTTCTTT.

The CDR3 coding sequence is TGTGCCAGTAGTATTTGGTCGGGTCAAGAGACCCAGTACTTC. Translated, it gives CASSIWSGQETQYF. This rearrangement joins TRBV19 to TRBJ2-5, with D unresolved. The V end was cut by 3 bases, the J end by 2 bases, with 10 bases between. CDR3 size: 14 residues. Looked up from germline, CDR1 is LNHDA and CDR2 is SQIVND (reference sequence).

This rearrangement joins TRBV28 to TRBJ2-7; a weak D match, TRBD1 (5 bases). This CDR3 is 14 amino acids long. Germline CDR1 MDHEN, CDR2 SYDVKM. The V end lost 7 bases, the J end lost 2 bases, and 15 bases lay between the germline ends. Written as DNA, the CDR3 is TGTGCCAGCACGTATCAGGGTGCGACCTACGAGCAGTACTTC. This codes for CASTYQGATYEQYF.

The chain recombines TRBV28 with TRBJ2-7; 8 nucleotides align to TRBD2. This CDR3 is built from 16 residues. Looked up from germline, CDR1 is MDHEN and CDR2 is SYDVKM. With V trimmed by 3 bases and J by 2 bases, 9 bases remained unmatched. The CDR3 loop is CASSLGLGSGAYEQYF. The DNA for the CDR3 is TGTGCCAGCAGTTTGGGTCTAGGTAGCGGGGCCTACGAGCAGTACTTC.